The 4 T cell receptor beta chains reported below all come from one sample, sequenced in a study of blood T cells in healthy people across ages (dated by TCRdb to the mid-2010s). Libraries were prepared through 5' RACE. TCRdb names Illumina HiSeq 2500 as the instrument used. The second PCR ran for roughly 6 to 11 cycles and used a J-beta primer mix along with a sample-barcoded 5' primer. TCRdb itself trimmed the public reads at Q25 with fastp, ran MiXCR and retained productive beta chains. Each record represents a unique CDR3 protein, reported with the most common genes and DNA among its rows. The table for this sample lists roughly 800,000 distinct CDR3 sequences; less than 70% of them were counted only once. The ten largest clones add up to approximately 40% of the sample. Sequenced sample: blood. Source of these receptors: a man older than 75 in good health.

The gene calls are TRBV6-1 and TRBJ2-5; D possibly matches TRBD1 or TRBD2 (6 bases each). The better agreement between TRBJ2-7 and the DNA end casts doubt on the J call. The CDR3 runs 15 residues. The V gene's germline CDR1 is MNHNS and CDR2 SASEGT. The CDR3 DNA sequence: TGTGCCAGCAGTGAAAGGAGGGGGTTACCGCACGAGCAGTACTTC. Its translation is CASSERRGLPHEQYF.

The chain uses TRBV15 and TRBJ2-1; D is possibly TRBD2 (6 bases). The closer fit of TRBJ2-7 to the DNA end suggests the J call may be wrong. The length of the CDR3 is 18 residues. Germline-derived CDR1 and CDR2 are LNHNV and YYDKDF (reference sequence). CDR3 sequence (DNA): TGTGCCACCAGCAGAGTGGGCGGTCCTGGCGGGGCTTACAATGAGCAGTACTTC. Translated, it gives CATSRVGGPGGAYNEQYF.

The chain combines TRBV5-1 with TRBJ2-1, with D possibly TRBD2 on 7 matching bases. The CDR3 loop spans 15 amino acids. The V end was cut by 4 bases, the J end by 3 bases, with 14 bases between. The germline gives CDR1 SGHRS, CDR2 YFSETQ. CDR3 sequence reads: CASSVRGAGYNEQFF. The CDR3 DNA is TGCGCCAGCAGCGTCCGGGGGGCGGGCTACAATGAGCAGTTCTTC. The entire variable domain, with the rest obtained from reference TRBV5-1 and TRBJ2-1, is as follows: KAGVTQTPRYLIKTRGQQVTLSCSPISGHRSVSWYQQTPGQGLQFLFEYFSETQRNKGNFPGRFSGRQFSNSRSEMNVSTLELGDSALYLCASSVRGAGYNEQFFGPGTRLTVL.

The V gene is TRBV20-1, the J gene TRBJ2-7; TRBD2 matches 10 bases. Germline V CDR1 and CDR2: DFQATT, SNEGSKA (reference sequence). The CDR3 is 15 residues long. Trimming took 3 bases from V and 6 from J; bases not matched to a gene: 11. This CDR3 reads CSASIPSGSLGEQYF. In DNA form, the CDR3 reads TGCAGTGCTAGCATCCCTAGCGGGAGCCTCGGCGAGCAGTACTTC.